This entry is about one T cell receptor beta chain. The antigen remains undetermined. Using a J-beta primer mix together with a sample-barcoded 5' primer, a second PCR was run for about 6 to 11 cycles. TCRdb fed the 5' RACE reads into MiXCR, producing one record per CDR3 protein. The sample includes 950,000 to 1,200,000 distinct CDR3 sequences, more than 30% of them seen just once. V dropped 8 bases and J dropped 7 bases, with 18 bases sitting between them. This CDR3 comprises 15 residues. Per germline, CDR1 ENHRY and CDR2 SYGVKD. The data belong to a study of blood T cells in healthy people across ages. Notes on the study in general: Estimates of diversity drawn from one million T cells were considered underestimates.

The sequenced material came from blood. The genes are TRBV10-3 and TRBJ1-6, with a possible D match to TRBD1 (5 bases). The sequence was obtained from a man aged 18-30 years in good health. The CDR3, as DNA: TGTGCCATCGGCCCCTCCGGGACGGAAAATTCACCCCTCCACTTT. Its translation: CAIGPSGTENSPLHF.